The following is a T cell receptor beta chain sequence with its context. In the original analysis: For nucleated cells, counts were estimated from reference gene primer amplification. Clones were read by immunoSEQ multiplex PCR, and TCRdb kept only the in-frame ones, dropping some. The V and J calls and the clone size are those of that table, but D and trimming were determined from the DNA. The sample records more than 150,000 clones, around four fifths being singletons. The CDR3 is 16 residues long. This entry is derived from a study of blood T cell repertoires in COVID-19. Study as a whole: Acute-phase and convalescent COVID-19 samples originated in the United States, Italy and Spain.

This TCR derives from a woman aged 25 to 45 with acute or convalescent COVID-19. Sequenced input: peripheral blood. This chain joins TRBV21-1 and TRBJ1-1; the DNA was not used to check the table's D call, TRBD1. TRBV21-1 is a listed pseudogene. The CDR3 DNA reads as TGTGCCAGCACGCGGACAGGGCGGTCAAACGGGGTTGAAGCTTTCTTT. It is translated as CASTRTGRSNGVEAFF.